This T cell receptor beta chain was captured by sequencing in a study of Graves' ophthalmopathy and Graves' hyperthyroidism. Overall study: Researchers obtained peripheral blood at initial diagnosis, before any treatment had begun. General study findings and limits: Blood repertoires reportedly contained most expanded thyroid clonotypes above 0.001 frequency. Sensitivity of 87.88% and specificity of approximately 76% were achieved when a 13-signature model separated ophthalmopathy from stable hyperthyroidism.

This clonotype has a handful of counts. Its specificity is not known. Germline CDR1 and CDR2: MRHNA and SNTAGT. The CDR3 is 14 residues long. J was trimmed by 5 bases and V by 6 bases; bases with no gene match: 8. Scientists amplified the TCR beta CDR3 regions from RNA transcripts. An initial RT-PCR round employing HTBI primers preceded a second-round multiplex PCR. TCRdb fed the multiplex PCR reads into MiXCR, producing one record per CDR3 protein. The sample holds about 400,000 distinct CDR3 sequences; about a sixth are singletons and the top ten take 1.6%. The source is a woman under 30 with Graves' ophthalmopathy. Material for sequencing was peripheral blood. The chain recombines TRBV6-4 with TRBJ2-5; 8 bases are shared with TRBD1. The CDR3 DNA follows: TGTGCCAGCAGAATCGCAGGGGGCGAGGAGACCCAGTACTTC. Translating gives CASRIAGGEETQYF.